This T cell receptor beta chain comes out of a study of T-cell memory formation after mild COVID-19. At the level of the study: TCR clusters largely stayed donor specific.

About this clonotype: Its antigen remains unidentified.

TCRdb ran MiXCR on the 5' RACE reads and lists one entry per CDR3 protein. This table has about 610,000 distinct CDR3 sequences, around a sixth appearing once. Study outcomes and limitations: The study detected some responding clones in pre-infection memory, suggesting cross-reactive memory joined.

CDR1 and CDR2 (germline): LNHDA, SQIVND (reference sequence). The CDR3 contains 12 residues. The germline V and J ends were trimmed by 4 bases and 6 bases, with 9 bases remaining between them. The sequence was obtained from an adult woman who had mild COVID-19 (a few samples of this study predate the infection). Cell type and time point are not known. This rearrangement joins TRBV19 to TRBJ1-1; D remains unclear. The specimen was PBMCs or a T cell subset sorted from them (not recorded which). The CDR3 coding sequence is TGTGCCAGTAGTACTCGACGGGCTGAAGCTTTCTTT. This codes for CASSTRRAEAFF. The full variable domain, its missing parts supplied by reference TRBV19 and TRBJ1-1, is DGGITQSPKYLFRKEGQNVTLSCEQNLNHDAMYWYRQDPGQGLRLIYYSQIVNDFQKGDIAEGYSVSREKKESFPLTVTSAQKNPTAFYLCASSTRRAEAFFGQGTRLTVV.